This TCR beta chain was recorded in a study of blood T cell repertoires in COVID-19. Germline V gives CDR1 MGHRA, CDR2 YSYEKL. The CDR3 contains 15 residues. J gave up 4 bases and V 7 bases, and 10 bases lay outside the gene matches. Per the original methods: Using reference gene primer amplification, nucleated cell counts were estimated. Sequencing was performed with immunoSEQ multiplex PCR; in TCRdb, only in-frame clones are kept and a portion is missing. V, J and clone size are taken as reported in that table, and D and trimming were inferred from the DNA itself. The sample yields some 110,000 clones, over 60% seen once.

The clonotype was recovered from a man between 65 and 85 years old with acute or convalescent COVID-19. Sequencing was done on a sample of peripheral blood. The chain uses TRBV4-1 and TRBJ1-3; TRBD1 matches at 7 bases. Here the CDR3 reads CASTPNDREGNTIYF. CDR3 DNA sequence: TGCGCCAGCACCCCAAATGACAGGGAAGGAAACACCATATATTTT.